What follows are 20 T cell receptor beta chains derived from one specimen sequenced in a study of OX40 agonist ivuxolimab in advanced cancers. Here immunoSEQ multiplex PCR was the method, and the copy in TCRdb shows in-frame clones only, minus some. The table includes roughly 38,000 clones, approximately 87% detected once. The source material was CD4+ or CD8+ T cells sorted from blood, sampled in a trial of the OX40 agonist ivuxolimab. The receptors derive from an adult with an advanced solid tumor such as melanoma, head and neck, liver or kidney cancer.

This chain joins TRBV28 and TRBJ1-4; D not certain. The V end lost 6 bases, the J end lost 5 bases, and 13 bases lay between the germline ends. This CDR3 is built from 14 residues. CDR1 is MDHEN, CDR2 SYDVKM, per germline. The CDR3 sequence: CASRESLGNEKLFF. In DNA form, the CDR3 reads TGTGCCAGCAGGGAAAGCCTCGGGAATGAAAAACTGTTTTTT.

The chain has TRBV2 and TRBJ2-3; 9 bases map to TRBD2. CDR3 length: 19 amino acids. The J segment lost 0 bases and the V segment lost 5 bases, leaving 15 bases of the junction unmatched. Germline V gene sequence: CDR1 SNHLY, CDR2 FYNNEI. The CDR3 DNA reads TGTGCCAGCAGTAATCCTAGCGGGGTGGGGGCTCGGAGCACAGATACGCAGTATTTT. Protein sequence: CASSNPSGVGARSTDTQYF.

The V and J genes are TRBV4-1 and TRBJ2-3, with 7 bases matching TRBD2. This CDR3 comprises 13 residues. V trimming: 8 bases; J trimming: 2 bases; junction bases outside the gene matches: 4. The V gene's germline CDR1 is MGHRA and CDR2 YSYEKL. CDR3 DNA sequence: TGCGCCAGCCACGGGACTATCACAGATACGCAGTATTTT. It translates to CASHGTITDTQYF.

This chain joins TRBV10-3 and TRBJ2-7; no reliable D call. The V gene's germline CDR1 is ENHRY and CDR2 SYGVKD. V was pared by 0 bases and J by 5 bases, with 14 bases between. This CDR3 region has 15 residues. CDR3 in DNA: TGTGCCATCAGTGAGTCTCTGGGCATCGCAGACGAGCAGTACTTC. This encodes CAISESLGIADEQYF.

The table lists this clone with a few counts. This chain connects TRBV28 to TRBJ1-4; no reliable D call. The V and J ends lost 4 bases and 1 base respectively, with 7 bases between them. CDR1 and CDR2 from the germline V gene are MDHEN and SYDVKM. This CDR3 contains 14 residues. In DNA form, the CDR3 reads TGTGCCAGCAGTTCAGGAGGAACTAATGAAAAACTGTTTTTT. Translating it yields CASSSGGTNEKLFF.

The CDR3 loop is CASRSPVTGELFF. In DNA, the CDR3 is TGTGCCAGCCGGTCCCCGGTCACCGGGGAGCTGTTTTTT. The V and J genes are TRBV6-6 and TRBJ2-2, with D uncertain. The germline V gene has CDR1 MNHNY and CDR2 SVGAGI (reference sequence). V lost 8 bases and J lost 4, with 11 bases in between. The CDR3 is 13 residues long.

V and J are TRBV19 and TRBJ1-1; D gene unclear. The CDR3 runs 14 residues. Per germline, CDR1 LNHDA and CDR2 SQIVND (reference sequence). V was clipped by 7 bases and J by 1 base, with 13 bases between them. DNA of the CDR3: TGTGCCAGTATAGAGACCGGACGGAACACTGAAGCTTTCTTT. Its translation is CASIETGRNTEAFF.

The chain combines TRBV7-2 with TRBJ2-1; 11 positions match TRBD2. With V trimmed by 5 bases and J by 5 bases, 2 bases remained unmatched. Per germline, CDR1 SGHTA and CDR2 FQGNSA. The CDR3 loop spans 14 amino acids. The DNA for the CDR3 is TGTGCCAGCAGCCGACTAGCGGGAAACAATGAGCAGTTCTTC. Translating gives CASSRLAGNNEQFF.

V gene TRBV6-1 combines with J gene TRBJ2-5; D not resolved. Germline CDR1 MNHNS, CDR2 SASEGT. This CDR3 contains 12 residues. V lost 4 bases to trimming and J lost 5 bases, with 8 bases between them. As DNA, the CDR3 is TGTGCCAGCAGTGGGGTGGGGGAGACCCAGTACTTC. Translating gives CASSGVGETQYF.

The V and J genes are TRBV2 and TRBJ2-7; 7 nucleotides align to TRBD1. Germline-derived CDR1 and CDR2 are SNHLY and FYNNEI. This CDR3 comprises 13 residues. The V gene end was trimmed by 3 bases and the J gene end by 5 bases; junction bases not matched to a gene: 4. CDR3 sequence (DNA): TGTGCCAGCAGTGATAGCAGGGGGAACGAGCAGTACTTC. Its protein product is CASSDSRGNEQYF.

The CDR3 sequence is CASRGQAGQNYEQYF. For the CDR3, the DNA is TGTGCCAGCAGGGGCCAGGCGGGACAGAACTACGAGCAGTACTTC. V gene TRBV6-5 combines with J gene TRBJ2-7; D perhaps matches TRBD1 (7 bases). The CDR3 is 15 residues long. The germline V gene has CDR1 MNHEY and CDR2 SVGAGI. V dropped 6 bases and J dropped 3 bases, with 18 bases sitting between them.

V is TRBV12-5 and J is TRBJ1-3; no firm D call. CDR3 length: 15 residues. Deletions cut 9 bases from V and 0 bases from J, with 15 bases between. Germline assignment: CDR1 LGHNT and CDR2 FRNRAP. The chain's CDR3 is CASRGDGGSGNTIYF. The CDR3 bases are TGTGCTAGCCGCGGAGACGGCGGCTCTGGAAACACCATATATTTT.

The chain carries TRBV7-2 and TRBJ2-1, with D tentatively TRBD2 (5 bases). V was shortened by 0 bases and J by 6 bases, with 6 bases between the two germline ends. The CDR3 sequence is 13 residues long. Germline V lookup: CDR1 SGHTA, CDR2 FQGNSA. DNA of the CDR3: TGTGCCAGCAGCTTAGCCCGGGGCAATGAGCAGTTCTTC. The encoded protein is CASSLARGNEQFF.

V usage is TRBV9 and J usage is TRBJ1-3; no definite D call. This CDR3 region has 16 residues. The V gene's germline CDR1 is SGDLS and CDR2 YYNGEE. V dropped 1 base and J dropped 0 bases, with 11 bases sitting between them. CDR3 loop: CASSVYWESSGNTIYF. CDR3 nucleotides: TGTGCCAGCAGCGTATACTGGGAGAGCTCTGGAAACACCATATATTTT.

The genes are TRBV7-6 and TRBJ2-1; 9 bases are a match to TRBD2. Germline trimming cut 6 bases from V and 5 bases from J; bases unmatched to any gene: 2. Germline CDR1 reads SGHVS; CDR2 reads FNYEAQ. This CDR3 has 13 amino acids. CDR3 nucleotides: TGTGCCAGCAGGCGGGAGGGCCACAATGAGCAGTTCTTC. It is translated as CASRREGHNEQFF.

The chain joins TRBV2 to TRBJ2-5; D is undetermined. The length of the CDR3 is 11 residues. Looked up from germline, CDR1 is SNHLY and CDR2 is FYNNEI. Trimming removed 6 bases from V and 3 bases from J, with 5 bases in between. The CDR3 loop reads CASSAKETQYF. The CDR3 nucleotides read TGTGCCAGCAGCGCCAAAGAGACCCAGTACTTC.

The chain recombines TRBV2 with TRBJ2-6; no clear D. CDR3 length: 17 residues. Deletions cut 2 bases from V and 2 bases from J, with 13 bases between. Germline CDR1 is SNHLY and CDR2 is FYNNEI. The CDR3 coding sequence is TGTGCCAGCAGTGAATTCACACCCAACGCTGGGGCCAACGTCCTGACTTTC. This gives the protein CASSEFTPNAGANVLTF.

This clone was observed once. One end of the junction fails to match germline, which may point to a read error. The V gene is TRBV6-1, the J gene TRBJ1-4; 8 bases align to TRBD1. Germline V CDR1 and CDR2: MNHNS, SASEGT. The CDR3 loop spans 18 amino acids. The CDR3 DNA follows: TGTGCCAGCAGGGAAGAGACAGGGGCCCAGGGGTCTAATGAAAAACTGTTTTTT. Its protein is CASREETGAQGSNEKLFF.

This chain uses TRBV4-1 with TRBJ2-3; TRBD2 matches 13 bases. Germline V lookup: CDR1 MGHRA, CDR2 YSYEKL. After removal of 1 base from V and 2 bases from J, the junction contained 6 bases not matched to a gene. The CDR3 contains 18 residues. The CDR3 nucleotides read TGCGCCAGCAGCCAAGGATCCGGACTAGCGGGGGACACAGATACGCAGTATTTT. Its protein product is CASSQGSGLAGDTDTQYF.

The sample holds one count of this clone. The chain carries TRBV15 and TRBJ2-1; D is unresolved. Trimming removed 3 bases at V and 2 bases at J, with 8 bases between. CDR1 is LNHNV and CDR2 is YYDKDF in the germline V gene (reference sequence). The CDR3 contains 14 residues. The CDR3 loop reads CATSRTFPYNEQFF. CDR3 DNA sequence: TGTGCCACCAGCAGGACCTTCCCCTACAATGAGCAGTTCTTC.